The 13 T cell receptor beta chains below come from one sample, sequenced in a study of blood T cell repertoires in COVID-19. Produced via immunoSEQ multiplex PCR; TCRdb's table is partial and in-frame only. The sample has over 120,000 clones; more than 75% are singletons. Sequencing was done on a sample of peripheral blood. These receptors all come from a woman between 65 and 79 years old with COVID-19, enrolled during active disease.

V gene TRBV11-2 combines with J gene TRBJ2-3; TRBD2 matches at 13 bases. Germline lookup yields CDR1 SGHAT and CDR2 FQNNGV. J lost 7 bases, V lost 5 bases, and 6 bases had no gene match. This CDR3 has 15 amino acids. The CDR3 bases are TGTGCCAGCAGCACACTAGCGGGGGGGCCGAATACGCAGTATTTT. This gives the protein CASSTLAGGPNTQYF. The variable domain in full, with the rest retrieved from reference TRBV11-2 and TRBJ2-3, is EAGVAQSPRYKIIEKRQSVAFWCNPISGHATLYWYQQILGQGPKLLIQFQNNGVVDDSQLPKDRFSAERLKGVDSTLKIQPAKLEDSAVYLCASSTLAGGPNTQYFGPGTRLTVL.

The chain is built from TRBV7-2 and TRBJ2-7, with D tentatively TRBD2 (5 bases). This CDR3 is 14 amino acids long. Germline loops: CDR1 SGHTA, CDR2 FQGNSA. The V end lost 5 bases, the J end lost 0 bases, and 11 bases lay between the germline ends. Here the CDR3 DNA reads TGTGCCAGCAGCCGGGGAGTAAACTCCTACGAGCAGTACTTC. It is translated as CASSRGVNSYEQYF.

V usage is TRBV3-1 (or the pseudogene TRBV3-2) and J usage is TRBJ1-2; 11 bases match TRBD1. This CDR3 has 14 residues. Unmatched junction bases numbered 4, after V lost 4 bases and J lost 6 bases. Germline values: CDR1 LGHDT, CDR2 YNNKEL (reference sequence). The CDR3 sequence: CASSRRTGGNGYTF. In DNA form, the CDR3 reads TGTGCCAGCAGCCGTCGGACAGGGGGCAATGGCTACACCTTC.

This chain uses TRBV4-1 with TRBJ1-1; possibly TRBD1 for D (5 bases). The CDR3 consists of 17 residues. Germline loops: CDR1 MGHRA, CDR2 YSYEKL. V lost 3 bases to trimming and J lost 1 base, with 18 bases between them. In DNA form, the CDR3 reads TGCGCCAGCAGCCAGACTGATTCAGGGATTGAGAACACTGAAGCTTTCTTT. Its translation is CASSQTDSGIENTEAFF.

This clone was counted once. The V call is TRBV18, the J call TRBJ2-5, with a weak D call TRBD2 (6 bases). CDR1 and CDR2 (germline): KGHSH, LQKENI. This CDR3 comprises 13 residues. The V end was cut by 0 bases, the J end by 6 bases, with 8 bases between. CDR3 DNA sequence: TGTGCCAGCTCACCACCGGCGGGGCAGACCCAGTACTTC. Amino acid sequence: CASSPPAGQTQYF.

V usage is TRBV15 and J usage is TRBJ2-1; 8 positions match TRBD2. This CDR3 is 15 amino acids long. The ends lost 2 bases at V and 5 bases at J; junction bases unmatched: 5. The germline CDR1 and CDR2 sequences are LNHNV and YYDKDF (reference sequence). Written as DNA, the CDR3 is TGTGCCACCAGCAGATCGGGGGGGCAGCACAATGAGCAGTTCTTC. It yields the protein CATSRSGGQHNEQFF.

The genes are TRBV5-1 and TRBJ1-2; TRBD1 matches 7 bases. The CDR3 spans 17 residues. Germline CDR1 reads SGHRS; CDR2 reads YFSETQ. Losses at the gene ends were 0 bases for V and 4 bases for J; bases not matched to a gene: 12. CDR3 nucleotide sequence: TGCGCCAGCAGCTTGGGACATTCCGGGACAGAGACCTATGGCTACACCTTC. It specifies CASSLGHSGTETYGYTF.

This chain joins TRBV3-1 (or the pseudogene TRBV3-2) and TRBJ1-5; tentative D call: TRBD1 (5 bases). Per germline, CDR1 LGHDT and CDR2 YNNKEL (reference sequence). The V end lost 4 bases, the J end lost 4 bases, and 11 bases lay between the germline ends. The CDR3 has 14 amino acids. In nucleotides, the CDR3 is TGTGCCAGCAGCCTCGCGGGGCCAAATCAGCCCCAGCATTTT. This gives the protein CASSLAGPNQPQHF.

The V and J genes are TRBV5-6 and TRBJ1-6, with 8 bases fitting TRBD1. Germline CDR1 and CDR2: SGHDT and YYEEEE. The CDR3 spans 15 residues. V dropped 1 base and J dropped 10; count of bases not matched to a gene: 7. The CDR3 DNA reads TGTGCCAGCAGCTTGCCGACAGGGGTGGGATCACCCCTCCACTTT. Translating gives CASSLPTGVGSPLHF.

Many counts were recorded for this clone. Other DNA sequences in this specimen translate into the identical CDR3. V is TRBV27 and J is TRBJ1-1; 10 bases match TRBD1. The CDR3 contains 15 residues. Unmatched junction bases numbered 4, after V lost 5 bases and J lost 1 base. The germline CDR1 and CDR2 sequences are MNHEY and SMNVEV (reference sequence). Written as DNA, the CDR3 is TGTGCCAGCAGTCAGCGACAGGGGGCGAACACTGAAGCTTTCTTT. This sequence encodes CASSQRQGANTEAFF.

The chain is built from TRBV7-9 and TRBJ1-2, with a tentative D call TRBD1 (6 bases). Germline V lookup: CDR1 SEHNR, CDR2 FQNEAQ (reference sequence). This CDR3 is built from 15 residues. V was cut by 5 bases and J by 4 bases, with 17 bases left in between. CDR3 amino acids: CASSAYSTGSYGYTF. In DNA, the CDR3 is TGTGCCAGCAGCGCCTACTCGACAGGCAGCTATGGCTACACCTTC.

In this sample, this clone turned up a few times. The chain carries TRBV5-1 and TRBJ1-1, with D unclear. V lost 0 bases and J 4 bases, leaving 10 bases between the germline ends. Germline CDR1 reads SGHRS; CDR2 reads YFSETQ. This CDR3 comprises 14 residues. This chain's CDR3 is CASSLDARGTEAFF. The CDR3, as DNA: TGCGCCAGCAGCTTGGATGCGAGAGGCACTGAAGCTTTCTTT.

The chain couples TRBV30 to TRBJ2-1; D unresolved. The CDR3 is 13 residues long. Germline V lookup: CDR1 GTSNPN, CDR2 SVGIG (reference sequence). Trimming removed 3 bases at V and 7 bases at J, with 13 bases between. CDR3 sequence reads: CAWRVGYGNEQFF. The CDR3 DNA sequence: TGTGCCTGGAGGGTTGGATACGGGAATGAGCAGTTCTTC.